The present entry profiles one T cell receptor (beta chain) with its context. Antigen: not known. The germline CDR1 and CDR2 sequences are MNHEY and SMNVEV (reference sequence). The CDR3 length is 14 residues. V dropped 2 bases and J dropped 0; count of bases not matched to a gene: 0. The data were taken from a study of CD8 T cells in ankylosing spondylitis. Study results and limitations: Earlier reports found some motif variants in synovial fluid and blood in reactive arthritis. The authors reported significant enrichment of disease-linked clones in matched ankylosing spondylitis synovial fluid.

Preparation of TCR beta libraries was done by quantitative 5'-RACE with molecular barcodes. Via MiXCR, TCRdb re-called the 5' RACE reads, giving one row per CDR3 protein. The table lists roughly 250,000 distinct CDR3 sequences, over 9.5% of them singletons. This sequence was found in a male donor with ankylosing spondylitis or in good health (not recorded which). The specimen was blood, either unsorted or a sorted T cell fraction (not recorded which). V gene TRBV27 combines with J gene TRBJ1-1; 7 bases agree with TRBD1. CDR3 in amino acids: CASSLRGLNTEAFF. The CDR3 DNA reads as TGTGCCAGCAGTTTAAGGGGGCTGAACACTGAAGCTTTCTTT.